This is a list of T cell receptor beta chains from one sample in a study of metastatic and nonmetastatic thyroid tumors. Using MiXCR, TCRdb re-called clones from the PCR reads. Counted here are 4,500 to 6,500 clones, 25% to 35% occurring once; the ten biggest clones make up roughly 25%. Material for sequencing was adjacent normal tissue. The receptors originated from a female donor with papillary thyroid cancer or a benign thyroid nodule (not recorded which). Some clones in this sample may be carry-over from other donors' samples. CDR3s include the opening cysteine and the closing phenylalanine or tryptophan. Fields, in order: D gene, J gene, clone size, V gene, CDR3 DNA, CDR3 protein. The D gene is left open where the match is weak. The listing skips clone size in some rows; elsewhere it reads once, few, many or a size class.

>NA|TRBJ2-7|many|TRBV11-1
TGTGCCAGCAGCCCCCCGGGTCCTATCTACGAGCAGTACTTC
CASSPPGPIYEQYF
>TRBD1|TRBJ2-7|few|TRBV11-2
TGTGCCAGCAGTCTTCATCCGGCAGGGGGCGACGAGCAGTACTTC
CASSLHPAGGDEQYF
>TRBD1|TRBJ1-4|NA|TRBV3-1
TGTGCCAGCAGCCACTCTGTCCAGGGGGCTAGAGAAAAACTGTTTTTT
CASSHSVQGAREKLFF
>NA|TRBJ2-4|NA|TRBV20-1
TGCAGTGCTAGTAACAGGTGGAACATTCAGTACTTC
CSASNRWNIQYF
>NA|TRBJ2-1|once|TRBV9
TGTTCCAGCAGAAGCCGGGACCACGGGAATGAGCAGTTCTTC
CSSRSRDHGNEQFF
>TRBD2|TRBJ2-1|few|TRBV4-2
TGTGCCAGCAGGAAAATGACTAGACTAGCGGGGGAGAGGAGAGGAAACAATGAGCAGTTCTTC
CASRKMTRLAGERRGNNEQFF
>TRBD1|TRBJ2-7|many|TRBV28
TGTGCCACCAAGGGGGCGGACAGGATCCACGAGCAGTACTTC
CATKGADRIHEQYF
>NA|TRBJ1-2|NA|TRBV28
TGTGCCAGCAGTCCGCGGACCCGAGGGAATGGCTACACCTTC
CASSPRTRGNGYTF
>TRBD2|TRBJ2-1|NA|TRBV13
TGTGCCAGCAGCTCGGGACTAGCGGGGGACCGAGCAAATGAGCAGTTCTTC
CASSSGLAGDRANEQFF
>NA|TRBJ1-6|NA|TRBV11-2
TGTGCCAGCAGCTTTCCAAAGGAAGGCTCCTATAATTCACCCCTCCACTTT
CASSFPKEGSYNSPLHF
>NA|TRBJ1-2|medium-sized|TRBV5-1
TGCGCCAGCAGCCTGGGGGTTAACTATGGCTACACCTTC
CASSLGVNYGYTF
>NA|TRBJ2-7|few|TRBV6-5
TGTGCCAGCAGTTACTCGAAGGCTGTCAGCAGAGATTACGAGCAGTACTTC
CASSYSKAVSRDYEQYF
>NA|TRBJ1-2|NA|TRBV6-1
TGTGCCAGCAGTCAGCACGGGTCGGGCAGGGGCTACACCTTC
CASSQHGSGRGYTF
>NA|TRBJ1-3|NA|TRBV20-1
TGCAGTGCTAGAGGAGGGGTTTCTGGAAACACCATATATTTT
CSARGGVSGNTIYF
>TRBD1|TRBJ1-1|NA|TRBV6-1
TGTGCCAGCAGTCCCTCCGGGACAGTGAACACTGAAGCTTTCTTT
CASSPSGTVNTEAFF
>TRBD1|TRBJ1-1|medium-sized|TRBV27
TGTGCCAGCAGTTACCAAATGACAGGGGTCACTGAAGCTTTCTTT
CASSYQMTGVTEAFF
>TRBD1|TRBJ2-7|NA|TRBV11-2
TGTGCCAGCAGCCAGGGGTCGTGGGGACAGGGGGCTTACGAGCAGTACTTC
CASSQGSWGQGAYEQYF
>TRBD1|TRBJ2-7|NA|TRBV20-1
TGCAGTGCCGAAAAGACAGGGACGACCTACGAGCAGTGCTTC
CSAEKTGTTYEQCF
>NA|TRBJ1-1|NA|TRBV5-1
TGCGCCAGCAGCGTGGGACAAACGAACACTGAAGCTTTCTTT
CASSVGQTNTEAFF
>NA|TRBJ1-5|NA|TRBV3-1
TGTGCCAGCAGTTCAGGACCCGCTGAATGGCAGCCCCAGCATTTT
CASSSGPAEWQPQHF
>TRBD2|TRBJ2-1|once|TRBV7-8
TGTGCCAGCAGTCCTCTGGCGGGAGGGTACATCGGCAATGAGCAGTTCTTC
CASSPLAGGYIGNEQFF
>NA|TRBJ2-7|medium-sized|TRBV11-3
TGTGCCAGCAGCTTAGTAGGAGTTCGAACTAGCTTCTCCTACGAGCAGTACTTC
CASSLVGVRTSFSYEQYF
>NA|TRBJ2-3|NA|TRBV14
TGTGCCAGCAGCCAAGAGGCGCCGGGGCTAGTATTTCGCAGCACAGATACGCAGTATTTT
CASSQEAPGLVFRSTDTQYF
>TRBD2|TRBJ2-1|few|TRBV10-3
TGTGCCAGCTCCGGGACTACCAATGAGCAGTTCTTC
CASSGTTNEQFF
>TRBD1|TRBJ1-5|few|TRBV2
TGTGCCAGCAGAGAACAGGGGGACGGTCAGCCCCAGCATTTT
CASREQGDGQPQHF
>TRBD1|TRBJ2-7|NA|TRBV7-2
TGTGCCAGCAGCTTAACGGGGGGAGGGACAGGGGTTAGCGAGCAGTACTTC
CASSLTGGGTGVSEQYF
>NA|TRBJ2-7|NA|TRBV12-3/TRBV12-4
TGTGCCAGCAGTTTAAGGGAGGCCTACGAGCAGTACTTC
CASSLREAYEQYF
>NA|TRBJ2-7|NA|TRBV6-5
TGTGCCAGCAGTTCCCTCCGGGTTAACGGGGGACAATCCTACGAGCAGTACTTC
CASSSLRVNGGQSYEQYF
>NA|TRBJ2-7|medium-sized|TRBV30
TGTGCCTGGAGTGTATCGGACGGAACCTACGAGCAGTACTTC
CAWSVSDGTYEQYF
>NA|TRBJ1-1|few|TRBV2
TGTGCCAGCAGTGATCGGGGCGTCACTGAAGCTTTCTTT
CASSDRGVTEAFF
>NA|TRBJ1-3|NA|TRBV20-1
TGCAGTGCTAGAGATGAGCGGCCTGGAAACACCATATATTTT
CSARDERPGNTIYF
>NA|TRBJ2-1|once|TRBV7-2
TGTGCCAGCAGCTTATCCCTTATAGGAAATGAGCAGTTCTTC
CASSLSLIGNEQFF
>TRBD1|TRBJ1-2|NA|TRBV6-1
TGTGCCAGCAGTGAGGACAGGGGGCGGTTGTGGGGCTACACCTTC
CASSEDRGRLWGYTF
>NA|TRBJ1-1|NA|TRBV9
TGTGCCAGCAGCGTAGGAGGAGTTAGGACTGAAGCTTTCTTT
CASSVGGVRTEAFF
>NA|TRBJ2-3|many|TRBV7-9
TGTGCCAGCAGCTTGGTCCATGGCACAGATACGCAGTATTTT
CASSLVHGTDTQYF
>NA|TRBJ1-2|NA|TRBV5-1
TGCGCCAGCAGCTCGGGGGGCCATGGCTACACCTTC
CASSSGGHGYTF
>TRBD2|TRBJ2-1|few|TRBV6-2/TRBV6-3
TGTGCCAGCAGTTACGCTAGCGGGAGAAATGAGCAGTTCTTC
CASSYASGRNEQFF
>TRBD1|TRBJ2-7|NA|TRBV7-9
TGTGCCAGCAGCTTAGACAGGGGGTATAACGAGCAGTACTTC
CASSLDRGYNEQYF
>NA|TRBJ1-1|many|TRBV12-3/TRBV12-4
TGTGCCAGCGAGCCCCAGGGGAGAAACACTGAAGCTTTCTTT
CASEPQGRNTEAFF
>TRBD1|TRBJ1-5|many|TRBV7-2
TGTGCCAGCAGCCAGGGGGCCCGTCAGCCCCAGCATTTT
CASSQGARQPQHF
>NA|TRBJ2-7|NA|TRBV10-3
TGTGCCATCAGTGAGTCGACTCAGGTTTCCGAGCAGTACTTC
CAISESTQVSEQYF
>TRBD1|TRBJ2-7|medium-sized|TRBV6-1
TGTGCCAGCAGCCAAAGACAGGGATCCTACGAGCAGTACTTC
CASSQRQGSYEQYF
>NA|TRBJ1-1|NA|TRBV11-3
TGTGCCAGCAGCTTAGAGGAGTGGAACACTGAAGCTTTCTTT
CASSLEEWNTEAFF
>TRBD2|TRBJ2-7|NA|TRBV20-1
TGCAGTGCTAGAGGGACTAGCGGGTATTACGAGCAGTACTTC
CSARGTSGYYEQYF
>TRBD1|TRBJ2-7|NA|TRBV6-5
TGTGCCAGCAGTTACTCGTCGTTAAGGGGGCCCTACGAGCAGTACTTC
CASSYSSLRGPYEQYF
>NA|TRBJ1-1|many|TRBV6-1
TGTGCCAGCAGTTCTGGGGTTGAAGCTTTCTTT
CASSSGVEAFF
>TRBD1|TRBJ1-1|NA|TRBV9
TGTGCCAGCAGCGTAGCTTCCGGACAGGGGACTGAAGCTTTCTTT
CASSVASGQGTEAFF
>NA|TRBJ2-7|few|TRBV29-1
TGCAGCGTACGAGTGGACACGGCCTACGAGCAGTACTTC
CSVRVDTAYEQYF
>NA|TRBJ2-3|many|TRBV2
TGTGCCAGCAGCTTGTCAGATACGCAGTATTTT
CASSLSDTQYF
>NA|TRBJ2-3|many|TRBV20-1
TGCAGTGCTAGAACAGGGACTCCTACGGATACGCAGTATTTT
CSARTGTPTDTQYF
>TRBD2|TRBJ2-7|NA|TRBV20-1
TGCAGTGCTAGTGGTGCGGGAGGCACCGAGCAGTACTTC
CSASGAGGTEQYF
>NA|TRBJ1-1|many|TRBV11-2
TGTGCCAGCAGCTCGACTCGGGTTACTGAAGCTTTCTTT
CASSSTRVTEAFF
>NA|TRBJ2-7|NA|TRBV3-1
TGTGCCAGCAGCCAAGGGGGTGAGGGGCGCTGGGAGCAGTACTTC
CASSQGGEGRWEQYF